Listed below are T cell receptor beta chains from one sample, sequenced in a study of T cells in Graves' hyperthyroidism and ophthalmopathy. In TCRdb, the multiplex PCR reads were re-called with MiXCR into one record per CDR3 protein. The sample has under 400,000 distinct CDR3 sequences; about 12% are singletons. Sequenced material: blood. The receptors originated from a woman aged 18-29 years with Graves' hyperthyroidism. CDR3s include the opening cysteine and the closing phenylalanine or tryptophan.

>TRBV12-3/TRBV12-4|13
CASSLALDRGYTF
>TRBV11-2|16
CASSLGRAGGLETQYF
>TRBV7-3|17
CASSVRSGTETRGEQYF
>TRBV6-1|14
CASSALLDSPMGFF
>TRBV10-3|11
CAIASGGFITF
>TRBV12-3/TRBV12-4|12
CASRETGYEQYF
>TRBV2|15
CASSEKLATYNEQFF
>TRBV18|18
CASSRAGENFSGNTEAFF
>TRBV6-2/TRBV6-3|12
CASSQTDTEAFF
>TRBV7-9|14
CASSSLALNSPLHF
>TRBV12-3/TRBV12-4|13
CASTRGPLYEQYF
>TRBV4-3|16
CASSQSESSSYNEQFF
>TRBV3-1|16
CASSQPRTGGNSPLHF
>TRBV5-1|12
CASSWGDTEAFF
>TRBV30|16
CAWSFKQGGFSDTQYF
>TRBV5-1|13
CATRWESENEQFF
>TRBV20-1|16
CSARGTSGSNIYEQFF
>TRBV12-3/TRBV12-4|21
CASTTVVGRGSTSSGANVLTF
>TRBV5-5|17
CASSPTFGLLSAGELFF
>TRBV28|16
CASSRFSDTRPGKLFF
>TRBV27|17
CASTPGTSGRAWETQYF
>TRBV14|13
CASSQRAFEGYTF
>TRBV7-2|15
CASSVRLAGAREQYF
>TRBV6-1|12
CASRKRVYEQYF
>TRBV28|14
CASRGGSLDTEAFF
>TRBV11-3|12
CASSQAVNEQFF
>TRBV2|15
CASRETGGASYGYTF
>TRBV15|15
CATSRARGENTEAFF
>TRBV7-2|14
CASNPQGASYEQYF
>TRBV7-3|14
CASSLGQNTDTQYF
>TRBV29-1|13
CSVHVGGAPAAFF
>TRBV12-3/TRBV12-4|15
CASSLRQSYNSPLHF
>TRBV6-1|14
CASGGTGNTGELFF
>TRBV11-3|15
CASSLSGTGGPEQFF
>TRBV6-1|17
CASSGLGGTYSNQPQHF
>TRBV20-1|16
CSATYPSGSDTGELFF
>TRBV7-2|15
CASSSWVNLGNEQFF
>TRBV2|13
CASGSRVHEKLFF
>TRBV6-1|15
CASSPQAGIQETQYF
>TRBV6-1|16
CASSGPGKLYPYEQYF